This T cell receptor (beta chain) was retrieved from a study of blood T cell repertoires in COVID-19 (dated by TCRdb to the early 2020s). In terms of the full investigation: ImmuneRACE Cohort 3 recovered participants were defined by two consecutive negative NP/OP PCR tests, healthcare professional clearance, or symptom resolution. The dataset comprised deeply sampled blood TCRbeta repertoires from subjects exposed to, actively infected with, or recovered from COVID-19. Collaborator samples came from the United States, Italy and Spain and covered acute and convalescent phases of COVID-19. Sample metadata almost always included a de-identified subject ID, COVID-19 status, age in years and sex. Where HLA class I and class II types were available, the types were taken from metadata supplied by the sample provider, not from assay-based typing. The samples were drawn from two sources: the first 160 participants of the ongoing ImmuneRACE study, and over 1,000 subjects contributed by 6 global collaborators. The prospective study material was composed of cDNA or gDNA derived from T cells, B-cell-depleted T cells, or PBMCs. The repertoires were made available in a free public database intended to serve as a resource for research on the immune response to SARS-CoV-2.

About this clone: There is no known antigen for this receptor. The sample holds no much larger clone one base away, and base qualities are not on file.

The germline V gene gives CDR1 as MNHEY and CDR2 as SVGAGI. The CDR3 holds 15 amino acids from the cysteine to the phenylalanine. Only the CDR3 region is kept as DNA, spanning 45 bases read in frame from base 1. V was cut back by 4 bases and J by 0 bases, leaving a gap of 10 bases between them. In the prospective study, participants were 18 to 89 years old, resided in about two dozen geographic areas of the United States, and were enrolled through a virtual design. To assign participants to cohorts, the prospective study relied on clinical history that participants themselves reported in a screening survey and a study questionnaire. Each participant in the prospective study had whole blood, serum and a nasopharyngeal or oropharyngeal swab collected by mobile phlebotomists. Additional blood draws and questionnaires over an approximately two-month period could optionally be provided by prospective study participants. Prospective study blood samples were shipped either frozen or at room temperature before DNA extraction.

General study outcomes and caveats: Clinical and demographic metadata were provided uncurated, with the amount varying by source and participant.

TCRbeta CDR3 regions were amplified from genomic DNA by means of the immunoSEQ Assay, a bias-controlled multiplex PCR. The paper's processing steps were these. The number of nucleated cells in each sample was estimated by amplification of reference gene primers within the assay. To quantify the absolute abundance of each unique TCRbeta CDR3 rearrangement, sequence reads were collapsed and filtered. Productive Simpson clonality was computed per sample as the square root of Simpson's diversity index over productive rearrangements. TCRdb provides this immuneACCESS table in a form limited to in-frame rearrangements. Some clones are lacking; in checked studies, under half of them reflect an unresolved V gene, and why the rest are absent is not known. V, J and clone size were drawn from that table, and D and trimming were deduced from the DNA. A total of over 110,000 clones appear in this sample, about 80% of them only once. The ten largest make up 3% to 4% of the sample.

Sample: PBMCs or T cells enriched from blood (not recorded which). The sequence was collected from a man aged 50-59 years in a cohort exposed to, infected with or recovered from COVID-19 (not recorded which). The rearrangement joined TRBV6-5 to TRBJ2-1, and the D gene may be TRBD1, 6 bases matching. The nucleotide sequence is TGTGCCAGCAGTTCTACAGGGAGCTCCTACAATGAGCAGTTCTTC. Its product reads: CASSSTGSSYNEQFF.